This T cell receptor (beta chain) emerged from a study of blood T cells in healthy people across ages. A second roughly 6 to 11 cycle PCR used barcoded and J-beta primers. TCRdb ran MiXCR on the 5' RACE reads and lists one entry per CDR3 protein. The table lists more than 900,000 distinct CDR3 sequences, around 27% of them singletons. The V end lost 4 bases, the J end lost 3 bases, and 17 bases lay between the germline ends. CDR1 is SGHRS, CDR2 YFSETQ, per germline. CDR3 size: 15 residues. This clonotype was recorded a few times. The same sample was also used in a study of T cells of mothers and their children.

This TCR was sampled from a girl aged 2 to 10 in good health. The sample comprised blood. The V gene is TRBV5-1, the J gene TRBJ2-7; the D gene is possibly TRBD1 (6 bases). In nucleotides, the CDR3 is TGCGCCAGCAGCGGGACACAGGGAAATTTCTACGAGCAGTACTTC. Its protein is CASSGTQGNFYEQYF.